This TCR beta chain derives from a study of identical twins. This clonotype was found many times. The V and J ends lost 6 bases and 2 bases respectively, with 11 bases between them. This CDR3 is built from 14 residues. TCRdb ran MiXCR on the 5' RACE reads and lists one entry per CDR3 protein. The sample lists about 900,000 distinct CDR3 sequences, roughly 12% seen once, with around 1.6% in the top ten. These data also formed part of another study, on yellow fever vaccine responses in identical twins.

The source material was PBMCs. The receptor's source is a woman younger than 35 in good health. The V gene is TRBV12-3 or TRBV12-4, the J gene TRBJ2-1, with D possibly being TRBD1 (6 bases). The chain's CDR3 is CASSSGQTYNEQFF. The DNA of the CDR3 is TGTGCCAGCAGCTCCGGACAGACCTACAATGAGCAGTTCTTC.